The TCR beta chain under discussion was sequenced for a study of cytomegalovirus exposure and HLA in healthy donors. The study, taken as a whole, reports: Testing in vitro showed a few CMV-associated chains specific for CMV antigens.

V lost 2 bases to trimming and J lost 8 bases; unmatched junction nucleotides: 12. The germline V gene encodes CDR1 SGHRS and CDR2 YFSETQ. This CDR3 contains 17 residues. This clone was recorded a few times. Its antigen is not known. Researchers ran the PCR with 60 Vbeta and 13 Jbeta primers. Some clones are missing from TCRdb's copy, which holds only in-frame ones; the method was immunoSEQ multiplex PCR. The table has 150,000 to 200,000 clones, around nine tenths seen once; the top ten hold about 1.7%. The sample taken for sequencing was PBMCs. The receptor was derived from a woman between 18 and 29 years old in good health and CMV-seronegative. This rearrangement joins TRBV5-1 to TRBJ1-6, with TRBD1 identical over 8 bases. The CDR3 protein is CASSFAWTGFMHSPLHF. CDR3 sequence (DNA): TGCGCCAGCAGCTTTGCTTGGACAGGGTTTATGCATTCACCCCTCCACTTT.